Below, 30 T cell receptor beta chains from the same sample are listed, as sequenced in a study of T cells in Graves' hyperthyroidism and ophthalmopathy. The TCR beta CDR3 regions underwent amplification using RNA transcripts as the source. TCR CDR3 regions were first amplified by RT-PCR with HTBI primers. Each CDR3 protein is one row after TCRdb ran MiXCR on the multiplex PCR reads. The sample has 280,000 or so distinct CDR3 sequences, roughly 15% seen once. The specimen sequenced was blood. Receptors were obtained from a woman between 45 and 65 years old with Graves' hyperthyroidism that later progressed to Graves' ophthalmopathy.

The sample holds many counts of this clonotype. The V and J genes are TRBV28 and TRBJ1-5; D gene unclear. The V gene's germline CDR1 is MDHEN and CDR2 SYDVKM. The CDR3 has 15 amino acids. Trimming pared 4 bases from V and 6 bases from J, leaving 16 bases between. The CDR3 protein is CASSSIDLRIQPQHF. The CDR3 DNA reads TGTGCCAGCAGTTCCATAGATCTACGGATTCAGCCCCAGCATTTT.

This clonotype was recorded many times. The V call is TRBV2, the J call TRBJ2-1; the D is unclear. The germline V and J ends were trimmed by 10 bases and 6 bases, with 10 bases remaining between them. The germline V gene has CDR1 SNHLY and CDR2 FYNNEI. The CDR3 spans 11 residues. The CDR3 bases are TGTGCCAACGTGGGCCTCAATGAGCAGTTCTTC. Amino acids: CANVGLNEQFF.

Turning to this clonotype: At one end, the junction sequence differs from germline, possibly due to a read error. CDR3: CVSSPRLAGTYEQYF. CDR3 sequence (DNA): TGTGTCAGCAGTCCCCGACTAGCGGGAACCTACGAGCAGTACTTC. V and J are TRBV4-2 and TRBJ2-7; 11 nucleotides match TRBD2. Germline V lookup: CDR1 LGHNA, CDR2 YNFKEQ. The CDR3 is 15 residues long.

This clonotype was counted ten times or more. CDR3 loop: CAITAGLVSTDTQYF. The CDR3 nucleotides read TGTGCCATCACCGCGGGACTAGTGAGCACAGATACGCAGTATTTT. The V gene is TRBV10-3, the J gene TRBJ2-3; 8 nucleotides align to TRBD2. J lost 0 bases, V lost 7 bases, and 6 bases had no gene match. The CDR3 contains 15 residues. Germline V gene lookup returns CDR1 ENHRY and CDR2 SYGVKD.

This clonotype was found many times. V usage is TRBV3-1 and J usage is TRBJ2-6; D is ambiguous. CDR3 length: 17 residues. The V gene lost 2 bases and the J gene lost 0 bases, with 11 bases spanning the gap. Germline loops: CDR1 LGHDT, CDR2 YNNKEL (reference sequence). CDR3 amino acids: CASSQKGTYSGANVLTF. In DNA, the CDR3 is TGTGCCAGCAGCCAAAAGGGAACCTACTCTGGGGCCAACGTCCTGACTTTC.

As for this clonotype: One end of the junction is discordant with germline, which a read error may explain. The CDR3 nucleotides read TGTACCAGCAGTCTAGGGGGGGGTTTCGAGAACTATGGCTACACCTTC. Its protein is CTSSLGGGFENYGYTF. The genes are TRBV12-3 or TRBV12-4 and TRBJ1-2, with D possibly TRBD1 on 6 matching bases. CDR3 length: 16 amino acids.

Comment on this clonotype: A read error may explain this, as a much larger clone is one base away. The genes are TRBV28 and TRBJ2-1; TRBD2 aligns across 11 bases. Germline-derived CDR1 and CDR2 are MDHEN and SYDVKM. The CDR3 is 15 residues long. The CDR3 loop is CAGRFSGRAGDEQFF. The CDR3 DNA reads TGTGCCGGCAGATTTAGCGGGAGGGCCGGGGATGAGCAGTTCTTC.

J is TRBJ2-5 and V is TRBV28; D not certain. CDR3 length: 14 amino acids. CDR1 is MDHEN and CDR2 is SYDVKM in the germline V gene. The V gene lost 1 base and the J gene lost 4 bases, with 10 bases spanning the gap. The CDR3 DNA reads as TGTGCCAGCAGTTTATCGGCGAGAGGAGAGACCCAGTACTTC. This encodes CASSLSARGETQYF.

This clonotype was recorded many times. V is TRBV11-2 and J is TRBJ2-3, with D maybe TRBD1 (5 bases). The CDR3 sequence is 14 residues long. The V and J ends lost 3 bases and 1 base respectively, with 8 bases between them. The germline V gene has CDR1 SGHAT and CDR2 FQNNGV. For the CDR3, the DNA is TGTGCCAGCAGCTTGGTCAGGGGCACAGATACGCAGTATTTT. The encoded protein is CASSLVRGTDTQYF.

This clonotype has just a few counts. A much larger clonotype is one base distant, so this may be a read error. The J gene is TRBJ1-1, the V gene TRBV12-3 or TRBV12-4; D is ambiguous. The CDR3 consists of 13 residues. V was shortened by 5 bases and J by 3 bases, with 10 bases between the two germline ends. CDR3 amino acids: CASSAALDTEAFF. CDR3 DNA sequence: TGTGCCAGCAGTGCAGCCTTGGACACTGAAGCTTTCTTT.

This clonotype was seen repeatedly, ten times or more. This sequence joins TRBV5-1 and TRBJ1-1, with D tentatively TRBD1 (5 bases). Trimming left V 3 bases short and J 4 bases short, with 19 bases between. This CDR3 region has 16 residues. Germline V gene data show CDR1 as SGHRS and CDR2 as YFSETQ. CDR3 coding DNA: TGCGCCAGCAGCTCGGGACGAGGGGATTGGGGCACTGAAGCTTTCTTT. Its protein product is CASSSGRGDWGTEAFF.

This chain uses TRBV6-1 with TRBJ2-7; D remains unclear. The length of the CDR3 is 14 residues. CDR1 is MNHNS, CDR2 SASEGT, per germline. Trimming removed 5 bases from V and 2 bases from J, with 13 bases in between. The DNA of the CDR3 is TGTGCCAGCAGTTCCCGGGTGGAACCCTACGAGCAGTACTTC. Protein: CASSSRVEPYEQYF.

This clonotype appeared many times. The chain uses TRBV12-3 or TRBV12-4 and TRBJ2-7; 12 bases fit TRBD1. This CDR3 is 16 amino acids long. V shed 7 bases, J shed 5 bases, and the junction held 12 bases outside the gene matches. This chain's CDR3 is CASNLLGTGGIDEQYF. In nucleotides, the CDR3 is TGTGCCAGCAACCTCCTAGGGACAGGGGGCATCGACGAGCAGTACTTC.

At least ten counts were recorded for this clonotype. The chain carries TRBV11-2 and TRBJ2-5; TRBD2 agrees at 8 bases. CDR3 length equals 14 residues. Germline trimming cut 0 bases from V and 5 bases from J; bases unmatched to any gene: 2. The germline gives CDR1 SGHAT, CDR2 FQNNGV. CDR3 nucleotide sequence: TGTGCCAGCAGCTTAGAAGCGGGAGTGGAGACCCAGTACTTC. Translated: CASSLEAGVETQYF.

This chain uses TRBV20-1 with TRBJ2-3; 11 bases fit TRBD2. This CDR3 is 17 amino acids long. The V gene's germline CDR1 is DFQATT and CDR2 SNEGSKA (reference sequence). J was trimmed by 2 bases and V by 6 bases; bases with no gene match: 13. CDR3 protein: CSAELAGVATYTDTQYF. In DNA, the CDR3 is TGCAGTGCCGAACTAGCGGGAGTTGCCACTTACACAGATACGCAGTATTTT.

This clonotype was picked up many times. V and J are TRBV24-1 and TRBJ1-1, with 11 nucleotides matching TRBD1. The CDR3 runs 14 residues. In germline, CDR1 is KGHDR, CDR2 SFDVKD. The V and J ends lost 6 bases and 3 bases, in that order; junction bases with no gene match: 2. CDR3 nucleotides: TGTGCCACCAGTCCGGGACAGGGGGACACTGAAGCTTTCTTT. Protein product: CATSPGQGDTEAFF.

Many counts were recorded for this clonotype. This chain links TRBV2 with TRBJ2-5; no clear D gene. This CDR3 contains 13 residues. Germline V gene data show CDR1 as SNHLY and CDR2 as FYNNEI. The V end was cut by 6 bases, the J end by 3 bases, with 11 bases between. For the CDR3, the DNA is TGTGCCAGCAGGACGTTACGGGAAGAGACCCAGTACTTC. Encoded protein: CASRTLREETQYF.

This clonotype was detected a few times. The CDR3 spells CAISGSTTTIYF. The DNA of the CDR3 is TGTGCCATCAGTGGGTCAACCACAACCATATATTTT. The chain combines TRBV10-3 with TRBJ1-3; D is uncertain. Germline CDR1 is ENHRY and CDR2 is SYGVKD. The CDR3 has 12 residues. Trimming took off 4 bases at V and 10 bases at J, with 11 bases between the two ends.

This clonotype was detected only a few times. Mismatch with germline at one junction end may stem from a read error. The rearrangement joins TRBV7-7 to TRBJ2-2, with D unresolved. The CDR3 consists of 13 residues. Germline lookup yields CDR1 SSHAT and CDR2 FNYEAQ (reference sequence). The CDR3 sequence is CASSLGFVGELFF. CDR3 nucleotide sequence: TGTGCTAGCAGCTTAGGGTTTGTCGGGGAGCTGTTTTTT.

In this sample, this clonotype turned up many times. The rearrangement uses TRBV28 and TRBJ1-5; no clear D gene. The CDR3 consists of 17 residues. From germline, CDR1 is MDHEN and CDR2 SYDVKM. Trimming removed 1 base from V and 2 bases from J, with 15 bases in between. The CDR3 loop is CASSLLDGRQGNQPQHF. In DNA, the CDR3 is TGTGCCAGCAGTTTATTAGACGGTCGACAAGGCAATCAGCCCCAGCATTTT.

This clonotype was counted many times. The CDR3 DNA reads as TGTGCCAGCTCACCACCGGGCAGCCTTAATGAAAAACTGTTTTTT. Protein sequence: CASSPPGSLNEKLFF. The chain carries TRBV18 and TRBJ1-4; no reliable D call. V lost 0 bases, J lost 4 bases, and 9 bases lay in between. CDR3 length equals 15 residues. Germline lookup yields CDR1 KGHSH and CDR2 LQKENI.

This clonotype was observed at least ten times. The chain joins TRBV20-1 to TRBJ2-2, with 10 bases aligning to TRBD2. V was pared by 2 bases and J by 4 bases, with 4 bases of the junction left unmatched. The CDR3 length is 15 residues. Germline CDR1 and CDR2: DFQATT and SNEGSKA (reference sequence). CDR3: CSARLAGVGTGELFF. The CDR3 nucleotides are TGCAGTGCTAGACTAGCGGGAGTAGGCACCGGGGAGCTGTTTTTT.

This clonotype has at least ten counts. The chain combines TRBV20-1 with TRBJ2-7, with D perhaps given as TRBD1 or TRBD2 (5 bases each). Germline loops: CDR1 DFQATT, CDR2 SNEGSKA (reference sequence). The germline V and J ends were trimmed by 3 bases and 5 bases, with 11 bases remaining between them. The CDR3 runs 12 residues. The CDR3 DNA sequence: TGCAGTGCTAGCAGGGACCTCCACGAGCAGTACTTC. This sequence encodes CSASRDLHEQYF.

V gene TRBV25-1 combines with J gene TRBJ2-7; either TRBD1 or TRBD2 may fit D (5 bases each). The CDR3 sequence is 13 residues long. Trimming shortened V by 1 base and J by 7 bases, and 11 bases separated the two germline ends. CDR1 MGHDK and CDR2 SYGVNS come from the germline V gene. The CDR3 reads CASSEWGRLEQYF. In nucleotides, the CDR3 is TGTGCCAGCAGTGAATGGGGACGTCTGGAGCAGTACTTC.

This clonotype was seen at least ten times. The chain links TRBV2 to TRBJ2-3; 8 positions agree with TRBD2. This CDR3 comprises 15 residues. The junction had 19 bases not matched to a gene; V was cut back by 8 bases and J by 12 bases. Germline V gene lookup returns CDR1 SNHLY and CDR2 FYNNEI. The chain's CDR3 is CASVRLGGVSGSQYF. For the CDR3, the DNA is TGTGCCAGCGTCCGCTTAGGGGGGGTAAGCGGGAGCCAGTATTTT.

This clonotype appeared a few times. V gene TRBV7-3 combines with J gene TRBJ1-2; D possibly corresponds to TRBD1 (5 bases). This CDR3 has 14 amino acids. Trimming took 0 bases from V and 6 from J, leaving 11 bases between them. The germline V gene has CDR1 SGHTA and CDR2 FQGTGA. Here the CDR3 reads CASSLTGTSNGYTF. The DNA for the CDR3 is TGTGCCAGCAGCTTAACCGGGACGTCTAATGGCTACACCTTC.

This clonotype occurred many times. CDR3 nucleotides: TGTGCCAGCAGCCATCAGGGGGCAGGTGGCTACACCTTC. As protein: CASSHQGAGGYTF. The J gene is TRBJ1-2, the V gene TRBV14, with TRBD1 matching over 8 bases. The V and J ends lost 3 bases and 7 bases, in that order; junction bases with no gene match: 4. Germline V gene data show CDR1 as SGHDN and CDR2 as FVKESK. The CDR3 extends over 13 amino acids.

At least ten counts were recorded for this clonotype. The chain combines TRBV11-2 with TRBJ2-7, with 8 bases matching TRBD2. V shed 6 bases, J shed 0 bases, and the junction held 7 bases outside the gene matches. The CDR3 spans 15 residues. CDR1 is SGHAT and CDR2 is FQNNGV in the germline V gene. DNA for the CDR3: TGTGCCAGCAGGTTGACCGGGACTAGCTCCTACGAGCAGTACTTC. Protein sequence: CASRLTGTSSYEQYF.

This clonotype was seen ten or more times. V and J are TRBV2 and TRBJ2-2; D remains unclear. Trimming removed 7 bases from V and 2 bases from J, with 14 bases in between. Germline-derived CDR1 and CDR2 are SNHLY and FYNNEI. This CDR3 region has 15 residues. The CDR3 nucleotides read TGTGCCAGCAACCCCCGACGGGTTAACACCGGGGAGCTGTTTTTT. Encoded protein: CASNPRRVNTGELFF.

The genes are TRBV2 and TRBJ2-2; 10 bases match TRBD1. The CDR3 is 15 residues long. The trim removed 11 bases at V and 3 bases at J, leaving 9 bases unmatched. CDR1 and CDR2 (germline): SNHLY, FYNNEI. CDR3 region: CARGGQGTDTGELFF. The CDR3 DNA reads as TGTGCCCGCGGGGGACAGGGGACGGACACCGGGGAGCTGTTTTTT.